These 12 T cell receptor beta chains share one sample of origin, sequenced in a study of T cell responses to AZD1222 COVID-19 vaccine. Assay: immunoSEQ multiplex PCR; the TCRdb copy retains only in-frame clones and omits some. The repertoire holds some 79,000 clones, 80% seen once, with around 50% in the top ten. Sequences were derived from peripheral blood, sampled 28 days after the second AZD1222 dose. These receptors were taken from an adult who received the AZD1222 COVID-19 vaccine.

The chain uses TRBV28 and TRBJ1-6, with TRBD1 as a possible D gene (6 bases). V lost 4 bases, J lost 7 bases, and 14 bases lay in between. The CDR3 has 15 amino acids. Germline V gives CDR1 MDHEN, CDR2 SYDVKM. The CDR3 nucleotides are TGTGCCAGCAGTTCCACACAGGGAGTAAATTCACCCCTCCACTTT. It translates to CASSSTQGVNSPLHF.

This clone was observed a handful of times. The V call is TRBV5-4, the J call TRBJ1-1; unclear D gene. Germline V lookup: CDR1 SGHNT, CDR2 YYREEE (reference sequence). V was trimmed by 0 bases and J by 2 bases, leaving 8 bases between them. This CDR3 is 14 amino acids long. The CDR3 sequence: CASSLEYGNTEAFF. The CDR3 DNA follows: TGTGCCAGCAGCTTGGAATACGGTAACACTGAAGCTTTCTTT.

The table lists this clone with a few counts. The same CDR3 can be traced to other DNA sequences in this sample. The CDR3 is CASSFSGTYEQYF. For the CDR3, the DNA is TGTGCCAGCAGCTTCAGTGGGACCTACGAGCAGTACTTC. The rearrangement links TRBV5-4 to TRBJ2-7; D unclear. The germline V gene has CDR1 SGHNT and CDR2 YYREEE (reference sequence). The CDR3 has 13 residues. Trimming stripped 2 bases from V and 2 bases from J, with 8 bases between.

In DNA form, the CDR3 reads TGCAGCGTTGAAGTCCAGCGGGGGTTCCCCTACAATGAGCAGTTCTTC. Encoded protein: CSVEVQRGFPYNEQFF. The gene calls are TRBV29-1 and TRBJ2-1; 8 positions match TRBD2. The CDR3 extends over 16 amino acids. Trimming cost V 1 base and J 2 bases; bases outside gene matches: 7. CDR1 is SQVTM and CDR2 is ANQGSEA in the germline V gene.

A single count supports this clone. V is TRBV5-1 and J is TRBJ2-7; D remains unclear. CDR3 size: 14 residues. Germline V gene sequence: CDR1 SGHRS, CDR2 YFSETQ. The germline V and J ends were trimmed by 0 bases and 3 bases, with 10 bases remaining between them. CDR3 sequence: CASSLEGISYEQYF. The DNA of the CDR3 is TGCGCCAGCAGCTTGGAAGGGATCAGCTACGAGCAGTACTTC.

The rearrangement uses TRBV6-5 and TRBJ2-2, with 11 nucleotides matching TRBD1. Germline V gives CDR1 MNHEY, CDR2 SVGAGI. This CDR3 region has 14 residues. The junction had 5 bases not matched to a gene; V was cut back by 6 bases and J by 8 bases. The chain's CDR3 is CASSGQGAGGELFF. DNA of the CDR3: TGTGCCAGCAGCGGACAGGGGGCGGGTGGGGAGCTGTTTTTT.

CDR3 sequence (DNA): TGTGCCAGCAGTTTTAATAGTGTCCTCTCCTACGAGCAGTACTTC. It is translated as CASSFNSVLSYEQYF. The chain is built from TRBV28 and TRBJ2-7, with no clear D. V lost 3 bases to trimming and J lost 0 bases, with 12 bases between them. CDR1 is MDHEN and CDR2 is SYDVKM in the germline V gene. CDR3 length: 15 residues.

The CDR3: CASTLAGEAGELFF. The DNA for the CDR3 is TGTGCCAGCACTCTAGCGGGAGAGGCCGGGGAGCTGTTTTTT. The chain joins TRBV28 to TRBJ2-2; 10 bases agree with TRBD2. Germline assignment: CDR1 MDHEN and CDR2 SYDVKM. This CDR3 is 14 amino acids long. The trim removed 7 bases at V and 6 bases at J, leaving 5 bases unmatched.

The V gene is TRBV7-2, the J gene TRBJ1-5; D is possibly TRBD1 (5 bases). CDR3 length equals 15 residues. Per the germline V gene, CDR1 is SGHTA and CDR2 is FQGNSA. V dropped 2 bases and J dropped 3 bases, with 11 bases sitting between them. CDR3 in amino acids: CASSLWAGLNQPQHF. Here the CDR3 DNA reads TGTGCCAGCAGCTTATGGGCAGGGCTCAATCAGCCCCAGCATTTT. Full variable domain (remainder filled in from reference TRBV7-2 and TRBJ1-5): GAGVSQSPSNKVTEKGKDVELRCDPISGHTALYWYRQSLGQGLEFLIYFQGNSAPDKSGLPSDRFSAERTGGSVSTLTIQRTQQEDSAVYLCASSLWAGLNQPQHFGDGTRLSIL.

The chain recombines TRBV11-2 with TRBJ2-2; weak D call: TRBD2 (6 bases). The CDR3 consists of 16 residues. V gave up 1 base and J gave up 1 base, with 10 bases separating them. Per the germline V gene, CDR1 is SGHAT and CDR2 is FQNNGV. Here the CDR3 reads CASSLGGGWNTGELFF. The DNA for the CDR3 is TGTGCCAGCAGCTTAGGAGGAGGGTGGAACACCGGGGAGCTGTTTTTT.

The chain combines TRBV7-8 with TRBJ2-5; unclear D gene. The CDR3 covers 13 residues. CDR1 SGHVS and CDR2 FQNEAQ come from the germline V gene. The V gene lost 2 bases and the J gene lost 4 bases, with 8 bases spanning the gap. DNA for the CDR3: TGTGCCAGCAGCTTACCGCCGGGAGAGACCCAGTACTTC. This sequence encodes CASSLPPGETQYF. Together with reference TRBV7-8 and TRBJ2-5, the CDR3 gives the full variable domain: GAGVSQSPRYKVAKRGQDVALRCDPISGHVSLFWYQQALGQGPEFLTYFQNEAQLDKSGLPSDRFFAERPEGSVSTLKIQRTQQEDSAVYLCASSLPPGETQYFGPGTRLLVL.

The chain couples TRBV3-1 (or the pseudogene TRBV3-2) to TRBJ2-6; D not resolved. The CDR3 has 14 residues. Per the germline V gene, CDR1 is LGHDT and CDR2 is YNNKEL (reference sequence). V shed 6 bases and J shed 0 bases, with 6 bases lying between them. This CDR3 is CASSDNSGANVLTF. The CDR3, as DNA: TGTGCCAGCAGTGATAACTCTGGGGCCAACGTCCTGACTTTC.